The sequence of this T cell receptor beta chain was determined in a study of CD8 T cells in ankylosing spondylitis (dated by TCRdb to about 2017). For context, the study as a whole: T cell receptor beta repertoires were profiled in healthy donors and ankylosing spondylitis patients so that disease-linked TCR variants could be found. In total, the full study cohort was made up of some 110 healthy donors and about two dozen ankylosing spondylitis patients. Peripheral blood samples were taken, and synovial fluid was additionally collected from ankylosing spondylitis patients. What the research found in general, with its limitations: In peripheral blood, the disease-linked clones were found at relatively low frequencies and had a CD8+ phenotype. The disease-linked clones were reported to be significantly enriched in matched synovial fluid samples from ankylosing spondylitis patients. A TCR beta motif of roughly 8 highly homologous amino acid variants appeared characteristic of blood from ankylosing spondylitis patients. Some motif variants had previously been reported in the synovial fluid and blood of reactive arthritis patients, which suggests shared mechanisms of disease initiation.

These reads were obtained on an Illumina HiSeq 2500. Quantitative 5'-RACE with molecular barcodes was used to prepare TCR beta libraries. The study's processing was this. A new computational method, built on a probabilistic model of VDJ rearrangement, was used to identify disease-linked TCR variants. Clones were called with MiXCR by TCRdb after fastp trimmed the public reads at Q25, and only in-frame beta chains were retained. Entries that share a CDR3 protein sequence are merged under the most common genes and DNA. The V and J calls, along with clone size, are taken from TCRdb and not from the paper's own processing. This sample is represented by 100,000 to 150,000 distinct CDR3 sequences; 9.3% of them were singletons. The ten largest account for approximately 3.3% of the sample. This clonotype has ten or more counts. Its antigen is not yet known. No base quality information exists; no much larger clone differs at one position.

The CDR3 goes from the cysteine to the phenylalanine over 17 residues. The sequence is cut down to CDR3 DNA, 51 bases in frame from base 1. Germline trimming: 0 bases from V, 3 bases from J; junction bases outside gene matches: 9. The germline V gene supplies CDR1 MNHEY and CDR2 SVGAGI. The receptor's source is a male donor with ankylosing spondylitis or in good health (not recorded which). Sequencing was done on a sample of blood, either unsorted or a sorted T cell fraction (not recorded which). The chain is assembled from TRBV6-5 and TRBJ2-3; a stretch of 7 junction bases matches TRBD2. The CDR3 corresponds to CASSYSNLAEKTDTQYF. The DNA reads TGTGCCAGCAGTTACTCGAACCTAGCGGAGAAAACAGATACGCAGTATTTT.